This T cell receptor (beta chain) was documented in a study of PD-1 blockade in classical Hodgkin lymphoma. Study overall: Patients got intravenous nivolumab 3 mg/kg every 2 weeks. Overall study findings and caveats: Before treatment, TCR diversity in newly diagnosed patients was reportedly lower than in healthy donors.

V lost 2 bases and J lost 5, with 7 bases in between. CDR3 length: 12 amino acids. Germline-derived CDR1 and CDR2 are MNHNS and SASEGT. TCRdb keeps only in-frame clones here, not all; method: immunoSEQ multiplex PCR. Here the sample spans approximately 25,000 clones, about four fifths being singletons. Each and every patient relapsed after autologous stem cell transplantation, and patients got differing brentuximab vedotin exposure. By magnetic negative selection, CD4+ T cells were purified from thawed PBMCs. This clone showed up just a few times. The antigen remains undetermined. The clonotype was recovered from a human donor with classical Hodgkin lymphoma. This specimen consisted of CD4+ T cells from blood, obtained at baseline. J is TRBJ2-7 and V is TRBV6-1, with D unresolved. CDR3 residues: CASSEPEDEQYF. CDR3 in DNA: TGTGCCAGCAGTGAACCTGAGGACGAGCAGTACTTC.